This T cell receptor beta chain emerged from a study of long-term antiretroviral therapy in people with HIV. Donors needed at least one pre-ART PBMC sample plus at least two post-ART samples. Running of the v3.0 immunoSEQ assay took place at survey level. Assay used: immunoSEQ multiplex PCR; TCRdb lists only in-frame clones, some missing. The sample yields tens of thousands of clones, around 85% seen once. Trimming removed 4 bases at V and 2 bases at J, with 17 bases between. CDR1 and CDR2 from the germline V gene are SEHNR and FQNEAQ (reference sequence). The CDR3 covers 16 residues. The origin of this receptor is a man aged 18-30 years with HIV. The chain has TRBV7-9 and TRBJ2-5, with a possible D match to TRBD2 (5 bases). Material: unsorted PBMCs, obtained 1.5 years after starting antiretroviral therapy. CDR3 in amino acids: CASSSRLTRFQETQYF. As DNA, the CDR3 is TGTGCCAGCAGCTCCCGATTAACTAGATTTCAAGAGACCCAGTACTTC. The full variable domain, in which reference TRBV7-9 and TRBJ2-5 provide the parts outside the CDR3, is DTGVSQNPRHKITKRGQNVTFRCDPISEHNRLYWYRQTLGQGPEFLTYFQNEAQLEKSRLLSDRFSAERPKGSFSTLEIQRTEQGDSAMYLCASSSRLTRFQETQYFGPGTRLLVL.